This TCR beta chain derives from a study of cytomegalovirus exposure and HLA in healthy donors. The CDR3 is made up of 14 amino acids. V was clipped by 3 bases and J by 7 bases; unmatched bases: 5. Germline CDR1 LNHDA, CDR2 SQIVND (reference sequence). In the PCR, 60 Vbeta and 13 Jbeta primers were used. TCRdb's copy holds only in-frame clones and misses some; the assay was immunoSEQ multiplex PCR. The sample yields about 140,000 clones, more than 75% seen once. This receptor was identified in a woman between 35 and 50 years old in good health and CMV-seropositive. The genes are TRBV19 and TRBJ1-5; 8 nucleotides line up with TRBD1. Sequences were obtained from PBMCs. In nucleotides, the CDR3 is TGTGCCAGTAGTATCGACAGGGGAAGGCAGCCCCAGCATTTT. Translated, it gives CASSIDRGRQPQHF.